The next 28 T cell receptor beta chains were all read from a single sample in a study of T cell changes during pregnancy in multiple sclerosis. TCRdb keeps only in-frame clones here, not all; method: immunoSEQ multiplex PCR. The profile shows roughly 39,000 clones, roughly 92% of them singletons. Sequences were derived from CD4+ T cells from peripheral blood mononuclear cells, sampled before pregnancy. All receptors come from a female donor with multiple sclerosis, enrolled in a pregnancy study.

The genes are TRBV28 and TRBJ1-5; 7 bases fit TRBD1. V was clipped by 6 bases and J by 5 bases; unmatched bases: 7. CDR1 MDHEN and CDR2 SYDVKM come from the germline V gene. This CDR3 is built from 14 residues. The CDR3 protein is CASSLGTDYQPQHF. The CDR3 nucleotides read TGTGCCAGCAGCTTAGGGACAGATTATCAGCCCCAGCATTTT.

This chain links TRBV28 with TRBJ2-7, with a weak D call TRBD2 (8 bases). Trimming removed 6 bases at V and 1 base at J, with 13 bases between. The CDR3 covers 14 residues. Germline-derived CDR1 and CDR2 are MDHEN and SYDVKM. The CDR3, as DNA: TGTGCCAGCAGCATAGCGGGACAGTCCTACGAGCAGTACTTC. Protein product: CASSIAGQSYEQYF.

The chain couples TRBV4-2 to TRBJ2-2, with D possibly being TRBD2 (6 bases). The CDR3 has 16 residues. In germline, CDR1 is LGHNA, CDR2 YNFKEQ. Trimming took 7 bases from V and 0 from J, leaving 15 bases between them. The CDR3 here is CASTPGAGPNTGELFF. The CDR3, as DNA: TGTGCCAGCACCCCTGGGGCGGGACCGAACACCGGGGAGCTGTTTTTT.

The rearrangement joins TRBV7-9 to TRBJ1-4; 8 bases agree with TRBD1. The length of the CDR3 is 15 residues. V trimming: 4 bases; J trimming: 3 bases; junction bases outside the gene matches: 4. Germline assignment: CDR1 SEHNR and CDR2 FQNEAQ (reference sequence). The CDR3 nucleotides read TGTGCCAGCAGCTCCGGACAGGGTCCTAATGAAAAACTGTTTTTT. Translation: CASSSGQGPNEKLFF.

The chain joins TRBV27 to TRBJ1-1; D gene ambiguous. CDR3 length equals 15 residues. The V and J ends lost 2 bases and 5 bases respectively, with 15 bases between them. Germline assignment: CDR1 MNHEY and CDR2 SMNVEV (reference sequence). The chain's CDR3 is CASSLSPGSGTEAFF. CDR3 in DNA: TGTGCCAGCAGTTTAAGTCCGGGATCGGGGACTGAAGCTTTCTTT.

V gene TRBV6-5 combines with J gene TRBJ2-1; 14 positions match TRBD2. V lost 8 bases and J lost 6; bases outside the gene matches: 6. Germline CDR1 is MNHEY and CDR2 is SVGAGI. CDR3 length: 15 amino acids. The CDR3 loop is CASGGLAGAVNEQFF. CDR3 bases: TGTGCCAGCGGGGGACTAGCGGGAGCCGTCAATGAGCAGTTCTTC.

V and J are TRBV15 and TRBJ2-7; maybe TRBD2 (6 bases). The CDR3 has 16 amino acids. Per the germline V gene, CDR1 is LNHNV and CDR2 is YYDKDF (reference sequence). V was pared by 1 base and J by 9 bases, with 22 bases between. CDR3 sequence (DNA): TGTGCCACCAGCAGAGCACCGGGACTCCCTCCCCCTCGGCAGTACTTC. Translating it yields CATSRAPGLPPPRQYF.

The genes are TRBV7-3 and TRBJ2-6, with a tentative D call TRBD1 (5 bases). V was shortened by 1 base and J by 2 bases, with 12 bases between the two germline ends. Germline V lookup: CDR1 SGHTA, CDR2 FQGTGA. The CDR3 consists of 17 residues. CDR3 in amino acids: CASSLISVGPGANVLTF. CDR3 in DNA: TGTGCCAGCAGCTTAATTTCGGTGGGGCCTGGGGCCAACGTCCTGACTTTC.

This chain connects TRBV7-2 to TRBJ2-3; D not certain. This CDR3 comprises 11 residues. Germline V lookup: CDR1 SGHTA, CDR2 FQGNSA. V lost 4 bases and J lost 3, with 2 bases in between. The CDR3 DNA reads as TGTGCCAGCAGCTCAACAGATACGCAGTATTTT. It encodes CASSSTDTQYF.

CDR3 loop: CASSIMKGAIGQPQHF. The DNA for the CDR3 is TGTGCCAGTAGTATAATGAAGGGGGCGATTGGACAGCCCCAGCATTTT. This rearrangement joins TRBV19 to TRBJ1-5; TRBD1 matches 7 bases. CDR1 and CDR2 (germline): LNHDA, SQIVND (reference sequence). After removal of 2 bases from V and 7 bases from J, the junction contained 11 bases not matched to a gene. The length of the CDR3 is 16 residues. Full variable domain (outside the CDR3, taken from reference TRBV19 and TRBJ1-5): DGGITQSPKYLFRKEGQNVTLSCEQNLNHDAMYWYRQDPGQGLRLIYYSQIVNDFQKGDIAEGYSVSREKKESFPLTVTSAQKNPTAFYLCASSIMKGAIGQPQHFGDGTRLSIL.

The chain combines TRBV19 with TRBJ2-3; TRBD2 aligns across 10 bases. The V and J ends lost 6 bases and 3 bases, in that order; junction bases with no gene match: 6. Germline V gene data show CDR1 as LNHDA and CDR2 as SQIVND (reference sequence). This CDR3 contains 15 residues. The CDR3 region has the DNA TGTGCCAGTAGACTCCTAGCGGGAGAAACAGATACGCAGTATTTT. This translates into CASRLLAGETDTQYF.

On this clone itself: The junction differs from germline at one of its ends, possibly a read error. The chain employs TRBV14 and TRBJ2-1; a possible D gene is TRBD2 (6 bases). Germline CDR1 is SGHDN and CDR2 is FVKESK. The CDR3 runs to 16 residues. CDR3 bases: TGTGTCAGCAGCTACGGAGTCGGGAGCGGTTTCTATGAGCAGTTCTTC. Its protein product is CVSSYGVGSGFYEQFF.

The V gene is TRBV28, the J gene TRBJ2-3, with D possibly TRBD2 on 6 matching bases. CDR3 length: 14 residues. V lost 6 bases to trimming and J lost 6 bases, with 16 bases between them. The germline CDR1 and CDR2 sequences are MDHEN and SYDVKM. CDR3 nucleotide sequence: TGTGCCAGCAGCCCGGGCGGGGTCGCGGATACGCAGTATTTT. Its protein product is CASSPGGVADTQYF.

The rearrangement joins TRBV2 to TRBJ2-7; 7 bases fit TRBD1. V shed 10 bases, J shed 2 bases, and the junction held 11 bases outside the gene matches. In germline, CDR1 is SNHLY, CDR2 FYNNEI. This CDR3 is 14 amino acids long. The chain's CDR3 is CATTTGSPPYEQYF. Here the CDR3 DNA reads TGTGCCACCACGACAGGGAGCCCCCCCTACGAGCAGTACTTC.

V gene TRBV5-1 combines with J gene TRBJ1-1; tentatively, D is TRBD1 (5 bases). CDR3 size: 16 residues. V was cut by 0 bases and J by 0 bases, with 12 bases left in between. The V gene's germline CDR1 is SGHRS and CDR2 YFSETQ. For the CDR3, the DNA is TGCGCCAGCAGCTTGGTCCCCGGGGGGGTGAACACTGAAGCTTTCTTT. This encodes CASSLVPGGVNTEAFF.

The chain joins TRBV2 to TRBJ1-5; unclear D gene. From germline, CDR1 is SNHLY and CDR2 FYNNEI. The CDR3 is 14 residues long. The V end lost 7 bases, the J end lost 0 bases, and 10 bases lay between the germline ends. CDR3 nucleotide sequence: TGTGCCAGCAAGGCAGAGGGTAGCAATCAGCCCCAGCATTTT. It encodes CASKAEGSNQPQHF.

The CDR3 spells CASSGTGHSYEQYF. In DNA form, the CDR3 reads TGTGCCAGCAGTGGGACAGGACACTCCTACGAGCAGTACTTC. This chain connects TRBV6-1 to TRBJ2-7; 7 bases line up with TRBD1. Trimming removed 4 bases from V and 0 bases from J; junction bases left unmatched: 3. Germline CDR1 is MNHNS and CDR2 is SASEGT. The CDR3 covers 14 residues.

V usage is TRBV7-8 and J usage is TRBJ1-1; 7 bases align to TRBD1. The CDR3 length is 15 residues. J lost 4 bases, V lost 5 bases, and 10 bases had no gene match. Germline CDR1 SGHVS, CDR2 FQNEAQ. CDR3 sequence (DNA): TGTGCCAGCAGCCCCCGGACAGGAACGCGCACTGAAGCTTTCTTT. This encodes CASSPRTGTRTEAFF.

The chain combines TRBV5-1 with TRBJ2-1; 9 bases line up with TRBD2. CDR1 and CDR2 from the germline V gene are SGHRS and YFSETQ. This CDR3 spans 15 amino acids. V trimming: 4 bases; J trimming: 7 bases; junction bases outside the gene matches: 9. The CDR3 reads CASSKGLALGNEQFF. DNA of the CDR3: TGCGCCAGCAGCAAGGGACTAGCATTGGGGAATGAGCAGTTCTTC.

The V gene is TRBV2, the J gene TRBJ2-5, with 10 bases that match TRBD2. The CDR3 covers 14 residues. J was trimmed by 2 bases and V by 7 bases; bases with no gene match: 4. Looked up from germline, CDR1 is SNHLY and CDR2 is FYNNEI. CDR3 residues: CASNSAGGQETQYF. The CDR3 DNA is TGTGCCAGCAACTCAGCGGGAGGGCAAGAGACCCAGTACTTC.

The chain combines TRBV4-1 with TRBJ2-3, with D maybe TRBD1 (6 bases). Trimming shortened V by 5 bases and J by 2 bases, and 17 bases separated the two germline ends. Germline V gene sequence: CDR1 MGHRA, CDR2 YSYEKL. CDR3 length equals 16 residues. CDR3 sequence (DNA): TGCGCCAGCAGCATGGACAGTCAACGGAACACAGATACGCAGTATTTT. Protein product: CASSMDSQRNTDTQYF.

The chain recombines TRBV5-1 with TRBJ1-3, with D perhaps TRBD1 (6 bases). The CDR3 extends over 15 amino acids. The V gene's germline CDR1 is SGHRS and CDR2 YFSETQ. V was clipped by 3 bases and J by 0 bases, with 10 bases between them. Written as DNA, the CDR3 is TGCGCCAGCAGCTCTGGACAGTTCTCTGGAAACACCATATATTTT. Protein product: CASSSGQFSGNTIYF.

This chain uses TRBV27 with TRBJ2-7; the D gene is possibly TRBD2 (6 bases). Germline assignment: CDR1 MNHEY and CDR2 SMNVEV (reference sequence). V was shortened by 1 base and J by 3 bases, with 13 bases between the two germline ends. The CDR3 contains 15 residues. The CDR3: CASSLYGGPSYEQYF. The CDR3 bases are TGTGCCAGCAGTTTATACGGGGGTCCTAGCTACGAGCAGTACTTC.

This clone was detected only once. V is TRBV9 and J is TRBJ2-3, with TRBD2 matching over 8 bases. Germline-derived CDR1 and CDR2 are SGDLS and YYNGEE. The CDR3 runs 16 residues. With V trimmed by 3 bases and J by 1 base, 7 bases remained unmatched. The CDR3 sequence: CASSAPTGRGTDTQYF. The CDR3 region has the DNA TGTGCCAGCAGCGCCCCCACCGGGAGGGGCACAGATACGCAGTATTTT.

The rearrangement uses TRBV13 and TRBJ2-7; TRBD2 matches at 7 bases. Trimming at V came to 5 bases and at J to 7 bases, leaving 14 bases not matched to a gene. The germline CDR1 and CDR2 sequences are PRHDT and FYEKMQ (reference sequence). The CDR3 has 15 amino acids. The CDR3 sequence: CASSLVGEGPREQYF. The CDR3, as DNA: TGTGCCAGCAGCCTAGTGGGGGAGGGCCCTCGGGAGCAGTACTTC. Drawing the rest from reference TRBV13 and TRBJ2-7, the complete variable domain is AAGVIQSPRHLIKEKRETATLKCYPIPRHDTVYWYQQGPGQDPQFLISFYEKMQSDKGSIPDRFSAQQFSDYHSELNMSSLELGDSALYFCASSLVGEGPREQYFGPGTRLTVT.

This chain connects TRBV19 to TRBJ1-5; weak D call: TRBD1 (5 bases). This CDR3 is 13 amino acids long. Germline CDR1 LNHDA, CDR2 SQIVND (reference sequence). V lost 3 bases and J lost 5, with 8 bases in between. Written as DNA, the CDR3 is TGTGCCAGTAGTATTGGGGACTATCAGCCCCAGCATTTT. This translates into CASSIGDYQPQHF.

This chain links TRBV13 with TRBJ1-4, with D uncertain. The CDR3 contains 14 residues. From germline, CDR1 is PRHDT and CDR2 FYEKMQ (reference sequence). The V and J ends lost 1 base and 10 bases respectively, with 13 bases between them. CDR3: CASSLDPLGGKLFF. CDR3 in DNA: TGTGCCAGCAGCTTAGACCCACTTGGAGGAAAACTGTTTTTT.

The chain couples TRBV29-1 to TRBJ2-1, with 8 nucleotides matching TRBD1. The CDR3 has 14 residues. J lost 10 bases, V lost 6 bases, and 14 bases had no gene match. In germline, CDR1 is SQVTM, CDR2 ANQGSEA. The CDR3 DNA reads as TGCAGCGTCAAAGGACAGGGAGGTTCTCGGGAGCAGTTCTTC. Encoded protein: CSVKGQGGSREQFF.